Sequencing of this TCR beta chain was carried out in a study of blood T cell repertoires in COVID-19. About the study: Collection of acute and convalescent COVID-19 samples took place in the United States, Italy and Spain. From T cells, B-cell-depleted T cells, or PBMCs came the material, which was cDNA or gDNA.

TCRdb's table, derived via immunoSEQ multiplex PCR, lists solely in-frame clones and lacks some. In the table there are hundreds of thousands of clones, around nine tenths of which are singletons. CDR1 is SGDLS, CDR2 YYNGEE, per germline. This CDR3 is built from 14 residues. V lost 0 bases to trimming and J lost 9 bases; unmatched junction nucleotides: 8. This chain links TRBV9 with TRBJ1-1; TRBD1 matches 7 bases. The sample comprised peripheral blood. This receptor was taken from a woman under 30 who had recovered from COVID-19. The CDR3 loop reads CASSVDQQGFKAFF. CDR3 sequence (DNA): TGTGCCAGCAGCGTAGACCAACAGGGGTTCAAAGCTTTCTTT. Drawing the rest from reference TRBV9 and TRBJ1-1, the complete variable domain is DSGVTQTPKHLITATGQRVTLRCSPRSGDLSVYWYQQSLDQGLQFLIQYYNGEERAKGNILERFSAQQFPDLHSELNLSSLELGDSALYFCASSVDQQGFKAFFGQGTRLTVV.